This T cell receptor beta chain emerged from a study of blood T cell repertoires in COVID-19. Across the whole study: T cells, B-cell-depleted T cells, or PBMCs supplied cDNA or gDNA.

The assay was immunoSEQ multiplex PCR, and TCRdb's table has in-frame clones only and misses some. Among about 350,000 clones listed, about 90% were seen once. What the recovered Cohort 3 donors had was two negative PCRs, clearance, or symptom resolution. The source material was PBMCs or T cells enriched from blood (not recorded which). The source is a woman under 40 who had recovered from COVID-19.

The CDR3 DNA is TGTGCCCTGGCGGGGGAGATCACAGATACGCAGTATTTT. Translating it yields CALAGEITDTQYF. This chain connects TRBV28 to TRBJ2-3, with TRBD2 matching over 7 bases. With 11 bases clipped from V and 2 bases from J, the junction kept 7 bases outside the gene matches. CDR1 and CDR2 from the germline V gene are MDHEN and SYDVKM. CDR3 length: 13 amino acids.